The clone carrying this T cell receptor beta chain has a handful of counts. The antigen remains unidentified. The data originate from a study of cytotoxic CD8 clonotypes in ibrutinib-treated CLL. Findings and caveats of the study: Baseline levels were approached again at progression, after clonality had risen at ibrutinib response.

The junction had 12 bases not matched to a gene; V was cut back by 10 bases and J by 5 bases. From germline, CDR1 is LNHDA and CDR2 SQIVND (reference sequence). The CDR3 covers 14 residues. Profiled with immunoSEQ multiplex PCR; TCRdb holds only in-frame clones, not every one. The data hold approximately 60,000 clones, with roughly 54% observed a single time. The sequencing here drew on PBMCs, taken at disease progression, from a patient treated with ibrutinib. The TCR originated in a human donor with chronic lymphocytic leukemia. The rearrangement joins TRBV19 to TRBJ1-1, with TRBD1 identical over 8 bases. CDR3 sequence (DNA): TGTGCCACAGAGCAGGGGGCTGGAGGGACTGAAGCTTTCTTT. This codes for CATEQGAGGTEAFF.